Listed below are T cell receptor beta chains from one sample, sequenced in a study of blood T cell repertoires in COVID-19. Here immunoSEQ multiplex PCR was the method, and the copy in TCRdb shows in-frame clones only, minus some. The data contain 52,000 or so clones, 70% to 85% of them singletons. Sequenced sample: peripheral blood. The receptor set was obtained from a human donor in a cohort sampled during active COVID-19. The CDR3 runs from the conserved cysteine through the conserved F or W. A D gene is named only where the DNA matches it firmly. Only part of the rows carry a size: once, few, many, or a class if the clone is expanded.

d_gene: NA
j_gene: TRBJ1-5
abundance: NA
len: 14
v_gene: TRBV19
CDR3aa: CASSPAGRNQPQHF
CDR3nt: TGTGCCAGTAGTCCTGCGGGTCGCAATCAGCCCCAGCATTTT

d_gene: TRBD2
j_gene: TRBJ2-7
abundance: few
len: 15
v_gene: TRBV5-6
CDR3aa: CASSFFGTSGSGQYF
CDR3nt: TGTGCCAGCAGCTTTTTCGGGACTAGCGGTTCGGGGCAGTACTTC

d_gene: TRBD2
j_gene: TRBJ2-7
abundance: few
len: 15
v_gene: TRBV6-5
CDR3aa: CASSPVAGTSYEQYF
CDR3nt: TGTGCCAGCAGTCCAGTAGCGGGGACATCCTACGAGCAGTACTTC

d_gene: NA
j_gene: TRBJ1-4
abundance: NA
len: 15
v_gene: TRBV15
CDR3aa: CATSEDRGRNEKLFF
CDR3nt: TGTGCCACCAGCGAGGACAGAGGAAGGAATGAAAAACTGTTTTTT

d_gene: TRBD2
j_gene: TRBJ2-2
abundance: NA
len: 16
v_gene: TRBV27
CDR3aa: CASSERTSGLTGELFF
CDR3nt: TGTGCCAGCAGTGAGAGGACTAGCGGGCTAACCGGGGAGCTGTTTTTT

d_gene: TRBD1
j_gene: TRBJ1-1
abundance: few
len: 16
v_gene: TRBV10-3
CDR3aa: CAISDTGGVGWTEAFF
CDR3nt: TGTGCCATCAGCGATACAGGGGGCGTTGGGTGGACTGAAGCTTTCTTT

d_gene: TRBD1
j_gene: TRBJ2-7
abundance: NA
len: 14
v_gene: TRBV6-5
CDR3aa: CASSYTDRDHEQYF
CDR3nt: TGTGCCAGCAGTTACACCGACAGGGACCACGAGCAGTACTTC

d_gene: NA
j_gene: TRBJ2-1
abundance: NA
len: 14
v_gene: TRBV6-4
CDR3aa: CASSVSEKYNEQFF
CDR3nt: TGTGCCAGCAGTGTTAGCGAAAAATACAATGAGCAGTTCTTC

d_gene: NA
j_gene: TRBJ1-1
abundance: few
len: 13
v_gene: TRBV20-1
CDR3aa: CSASFGGWTEAFF
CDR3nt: TGCAGTGCCAGTTTCGGGGGTTGGACTGAAGCTTTCTTT

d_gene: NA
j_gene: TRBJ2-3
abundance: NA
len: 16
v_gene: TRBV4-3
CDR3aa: CASSQDMAGAGDTQYF
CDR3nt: TGCGCCAGCAGCCAAGATATGGCGGGGGCCGGAGATACGCAGTATTTT

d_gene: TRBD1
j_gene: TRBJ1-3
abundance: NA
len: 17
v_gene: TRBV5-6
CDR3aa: CASSYRDRIFSGNTIYF
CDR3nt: TGTGCCAGCAGCTACCGGGACAGGATATTCTCTGGAAACACCATATATTTT

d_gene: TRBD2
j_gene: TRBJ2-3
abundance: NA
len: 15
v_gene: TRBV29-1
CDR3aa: CSAKERGASTDTQYF
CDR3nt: TGCAGCGCCAAGGAGCGGGGGGCGAGCACAGATACGCAGTATTTT

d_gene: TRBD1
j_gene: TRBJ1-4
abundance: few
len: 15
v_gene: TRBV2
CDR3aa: CASSGSGQGLEKLFF
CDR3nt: TGTGCCAGCAGTGGATCGGGACAGGGGCTTGAAAAACTGTTTTTT

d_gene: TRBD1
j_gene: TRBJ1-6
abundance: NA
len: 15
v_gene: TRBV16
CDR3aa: CASSPDRAGNSPLHF
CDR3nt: TGTGCCAGCAGCCCGGACAGGGCTGGAAATTCACCCCTCCACTTT